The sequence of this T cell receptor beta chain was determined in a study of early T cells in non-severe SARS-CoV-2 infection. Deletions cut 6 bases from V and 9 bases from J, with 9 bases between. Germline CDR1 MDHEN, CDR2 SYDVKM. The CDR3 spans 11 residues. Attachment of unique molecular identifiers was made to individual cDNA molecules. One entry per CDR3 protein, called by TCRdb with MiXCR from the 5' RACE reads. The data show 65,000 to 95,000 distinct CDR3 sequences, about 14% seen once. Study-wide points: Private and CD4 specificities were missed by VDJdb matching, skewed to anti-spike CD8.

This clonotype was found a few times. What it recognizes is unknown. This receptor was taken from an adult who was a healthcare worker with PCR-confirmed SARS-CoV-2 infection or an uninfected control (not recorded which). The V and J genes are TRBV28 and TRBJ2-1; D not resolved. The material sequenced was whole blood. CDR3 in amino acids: CASRTMSEQFF. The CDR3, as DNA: TGTGCCAGCAGAACCATGAGTGAGCAGTTCTTC.